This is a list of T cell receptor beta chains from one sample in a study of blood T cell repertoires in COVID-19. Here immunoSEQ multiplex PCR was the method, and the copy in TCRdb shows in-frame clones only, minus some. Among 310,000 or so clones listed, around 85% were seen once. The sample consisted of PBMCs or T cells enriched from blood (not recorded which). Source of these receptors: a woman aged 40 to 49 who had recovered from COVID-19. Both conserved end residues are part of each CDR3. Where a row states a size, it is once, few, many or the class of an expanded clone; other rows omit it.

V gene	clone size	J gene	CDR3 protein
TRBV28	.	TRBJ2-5	CASSASTGTRTQYF
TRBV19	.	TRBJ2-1	CASSIVPGIGEQFF
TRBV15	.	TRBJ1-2	CATSRDGTGPGYTF
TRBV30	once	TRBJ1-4	CALTIETVANEKLFF
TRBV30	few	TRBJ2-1	CAWKGDYYNEQFF
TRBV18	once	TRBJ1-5	CASSPARENQPQHF
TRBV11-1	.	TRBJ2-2	CASSLGLAGTGELFF
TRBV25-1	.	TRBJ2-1	CASSEQGLAGLEQFF
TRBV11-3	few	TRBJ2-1	CADRDKISENLEGDEQFF
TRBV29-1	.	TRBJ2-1	CSVEDSGVRNEQFF
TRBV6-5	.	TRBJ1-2	CASRTRTVMRDGYTF
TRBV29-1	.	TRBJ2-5	CSVGLAGVETQYF
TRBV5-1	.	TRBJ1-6	CASSPSRGGSPLHF
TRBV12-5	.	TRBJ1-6	CASGPLNSPLHF
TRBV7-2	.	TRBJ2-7	CASSLGVGLAIYEQYF
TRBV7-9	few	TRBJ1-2	CASSPTGGWGYTF
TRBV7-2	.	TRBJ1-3	CASSLRPGDGRNTIYF
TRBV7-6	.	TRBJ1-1	CASSLSWTGAAFF
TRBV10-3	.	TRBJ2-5	CATSTGQETQYF
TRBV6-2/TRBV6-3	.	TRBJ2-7	CASSYSASGSAYEQYF